The rows below give T cell receptor beta chains drawn from one sample of a study. TCRdb re-derived calls from the 5' RACE reads in MiXCR, one entry per CDR3 protein. The profile covers 60,000 to 65,000 distinct CDR3 sequences, with roughly 30% appearing a single time and roughly 2.5% taken by the ten largest. Sequenced material: tumor-infiltrating naive CD4+ T cells sorted from the breast tumor. All receptors come from a female donor with breast cancer. Both conserved end residues are part of each CDR3.

J gene: TRBJ2-3; V gene: TRBV9; CDR3 protein: CASSVLGWGDTQYF
J gene: TRBJ2-5; V gene: TRBV5-1; CDR3 protein: CASSLGAPSRETQYF
J gene: TRBJ2-3; V gene: TRBV7-3; CDR3 protein: CASSLKGGKGATDTQYF
J gene: TRBJ1-3; V gene: TRBV12-3/TRBV12-4; CDR3 protein: CASSFRRGGNTIYF
J gene: TRBJ1-1; V gene: TRBV5-1; CDR3 protein: CASSLASGGPTEAFF
J gene: TRBJ1-2; V gene: TRBV6-1; CDR3 protein: CASSEGPVNYGYTF
J gene: TRBJ1-3; V gene: TRBV7-8; CDR3 protein: CASSLSSSGSSGNTIYF
J gene: TRBJ2-6; V gene: TRBV6-5; CDR3 protein: CASSQRGPGANVLTF
J gene: TRBJ1-1; V gene: TRBV6-1; CDR3 protein: CASSEQVTEAFF
J gene: TRBJ2-1; V gene: TRBV12-3/TRBV12-4; CDR3 protein: CASSPGDYNNEQFF
J gene: TRBJ1-4; V gene: TRBV29-1; CDR3 protein: CSVGRGGEKLFF
J gene: TRBJ1-5; V gene: TRBV29-1; CDR3 protein: CSGIGVGNQPQHF
J gene: TRBJ2-3; V gene: TRBV5-5; CDR3 protein: CASSLGPKVMQYF
J gene: TRBJ2-7; V gene: TRBV7-3; CDR3 protein: CASVVVGRPLYEQYF
J gene: TRBJ1-1; V gene: TRBV4-1; CDR3 protein: CASSQGPLGPYTEAFF
J gene: TRBJ2-3; V gene: TRBV6-1; CDR3 protein: CASRMASGSFEAQYF
J gene: TRBJ2-5; V gene: TRBV29-1; CDR3 protein: CSVAGTAQETQYF
J gene: TRBJ2-7; V gene: TRBV4-1; CDR3 protein: CASSRDRDSRSYEQYF